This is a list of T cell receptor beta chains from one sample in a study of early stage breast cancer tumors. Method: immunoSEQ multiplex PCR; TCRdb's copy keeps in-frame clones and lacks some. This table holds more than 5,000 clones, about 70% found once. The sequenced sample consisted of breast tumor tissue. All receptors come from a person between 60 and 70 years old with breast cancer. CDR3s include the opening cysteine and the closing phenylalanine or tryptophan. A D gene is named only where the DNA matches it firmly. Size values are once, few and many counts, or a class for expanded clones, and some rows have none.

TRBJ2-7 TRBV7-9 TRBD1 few TGTGCCAGCACCCGACAAGGGGACAGGGGCTACGAGCAGTACTTC CASTRQGDRGYEQYF
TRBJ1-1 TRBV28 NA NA TGTGCCAGCAGTTCAGTGAACACTGAAGCTTTCTTT CASSSVNTEAFF
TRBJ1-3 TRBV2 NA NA TGTGCCAGCAGTTCAAACCCCCCGGGCTCTGGAAACACCATATATTTT CASSSNPPGSGNTIYF
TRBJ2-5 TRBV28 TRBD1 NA TGTGCCAGCAGTGCCCCCGGGACAGGGAGTGAGACCCAGTACTTC CASSAPGTGSETQYF
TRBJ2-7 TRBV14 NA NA TGTGCCAGCAGTCAGGCAACCATACTAGGCCCCTACGAGCAGTACTTC CASSQATILGPYEQYF
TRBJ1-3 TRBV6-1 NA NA TGTGCCAGCAGCCTCTTAAGCTCTGGAAACACCATATATTTT CASSLLSSGNTIYF
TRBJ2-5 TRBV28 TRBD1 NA TGTGCCAGCAGTGTCACAACAGGGGTCAGCCAAGAGACCCAGTACTTC CASSVTTGVSQETQYF
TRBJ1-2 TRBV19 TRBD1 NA TGTGCCAGTAGTCGGGACAGGGTCTATGGCTACACCTTC CASSRDRVYGYTF
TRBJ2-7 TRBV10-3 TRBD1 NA TGTGCCATCAGTGACCCTCGGACAGGGGCCCTGGGGGAGCAGTACTTC CAISDPRTGALGEQYF
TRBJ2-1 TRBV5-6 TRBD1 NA TGTGCCAGCAGCCTTACTGGGACAGGGGAATATGAGCAGTTCTTC CASSLTGTGEYEQFF
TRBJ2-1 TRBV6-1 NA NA TGTGCCAGCAGTGAGTGGCAGGGGACCAACAATGAGCAGTTCTTC CASSEWQGTNNEQFF
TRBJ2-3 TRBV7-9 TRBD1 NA TGTGCCAGCTTAGGACAGGGGGGCACAGATACGCAGTATTTT CASLGQGGTDTQYF
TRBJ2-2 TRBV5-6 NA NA TGTGCCAGCAGCTTCATCATAGGGGGAATCGACACCGGGGAGCTGTTTTTT CASSFIIGGIDTGELFF
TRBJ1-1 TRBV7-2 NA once TGTGCCAGCAGCTTTGATACTGAAGCTTTCTTT CASSFDTEAFF
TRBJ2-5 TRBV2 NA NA TGTGCCAGCAGTGAAAGGGAGACCCAGTACTTC CASSERETQYF
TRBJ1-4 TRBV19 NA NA TGTGCCAGTCAGGTCCAGGGTGAAAAACTGTTTTTT CASQVQGEKLFF
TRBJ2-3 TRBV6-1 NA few TGTGCCAGCAGGAAGGGCAGTCTCATCGGGGATACGCAGTATTTT CASRKGSLIGDTQYF
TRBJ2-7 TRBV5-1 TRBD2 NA TGCGCCAGCAGCTTGGCCACAACTAGCGACGAGCAGTACTTC CASSLATTSDEQYF
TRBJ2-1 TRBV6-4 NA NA TGTGCCAGCAGTGGGGACTCCTACAATGAGCAGTTCTTC CASSGDSYNEQFF
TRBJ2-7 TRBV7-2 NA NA TGTGCCAGCAGCTTATACAGGGCGTACGAGCAGTACTTC CASSLYRAYEQYF
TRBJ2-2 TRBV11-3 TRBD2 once TGTGCCAGCAGCTTAGGACCAGCGGGGGGGACCGGGGAGCTGTTTTTT CASSLGPAGGTGELFF
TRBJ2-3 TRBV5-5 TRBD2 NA TGTGCCAGCAGCTTGGCGGGAGGGGGGGCAGATACGCAGTATTTT CASSLAGGGADTQYF
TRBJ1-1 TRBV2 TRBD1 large TGTGCCAGCAGTCAAACAGGGGGCTTCGCTGAAGCTTTCTTT CASSQTGGFAEAFF
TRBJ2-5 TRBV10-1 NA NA TGCGCCAGCAGTGAGGTAGTGGGAGAGACCCAGTACTTC CASSEVVGETQYF
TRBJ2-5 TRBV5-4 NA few TGTGCCAGCAGCTTGGAGGGGGAGACCCAGTACTTC CASSLEGETQYF
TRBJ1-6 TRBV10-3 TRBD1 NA TGTGCCATCAGTGGGGGACAGCCAAATTCACCCCTCCACTTT CAISGGQPNSPLHF
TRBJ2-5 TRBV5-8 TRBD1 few TGTGCCAGCAGCTCACCGGGACAGGGGATCCAAGAGACCCAGTACTTC CASSSPGQGIQETQYF
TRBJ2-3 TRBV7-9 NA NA TGTGCCAGCAGCCCTCCCGGGGGCCTCGTTACGCAGTATTTT CASSPPGGLVTQYF
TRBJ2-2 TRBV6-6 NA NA TGTGCCAGCAGTTACATCCTCGGCGGTCACACCGGGGAGCTGTTTTTT CASSYILGGHTGELFF
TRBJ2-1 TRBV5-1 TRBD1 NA TGCGCCAGCAGCGTACAGGGGACCTACTACAATGAGCAGTTCTTC CASSVQGTYYNEQFF
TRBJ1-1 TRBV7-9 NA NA TGTGCCAGCAGCTTAGGGGCGATGACTGAAGCTTTCTTT CASSLGAMTEAFF
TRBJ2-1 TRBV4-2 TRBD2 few TGTGCCAGCAGCCGGGGACTAGCGGAAGACAATGAGCAGTTCTTC CASSRGLAEDNEQFF
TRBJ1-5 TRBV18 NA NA TGTGCCAGCTCACCATCCAGGGGAGGTGGTCAGCCCCAGCATTTT CASSPSRGGGQPQHF
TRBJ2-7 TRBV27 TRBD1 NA TGTGCCAGCAGTTCCGTGGGACAGGGGGCGGGTGAGCAGTACTTC CASSSVGQGAGEQYF
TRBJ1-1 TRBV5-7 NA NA TGTGCCAGCAGCCCCGGGGGGACAAAGACGGGGGCATTCATCGCTGAAGCTTTCTTT CASSPGGTKTGAFIAEAFF